A selection of T cell receptor beta chains follows, all from one sample in a study of cytomegalovirus exposure and HLA in healthy donors. The protocol was immunoSEQ multiplex PCR, while the TCRdb copy is restricted to in-frame clones and leaves out a portion. The sample has about 62,000 clones; 80% to 90% are singletons. Sequencing was carried out using PBMCs. Receptors originate from a man between 18 and 29 years old in good health and CMV-seronegative. The CDR3 runs from the conserved cysteine through the conserved F or W. The D gene is left open where the match is weak. Clone size is shown for a subset of rows, as once, few, many or a class of expanded clone.

NA,TRBJ1-5,NA,TRBV18,CASSPFARGNGQPQHF,TGTGCCAGCTCACCATTTGCCAGGGGCAATGGGCAGCCCCAGCATTTT
NA,TRBJ2-7,NA,TRBV7-8,CASSLPGGGRSYEQYF,TGTGCCAGCAGCCTCCCCGGCGGGGGCCGCTCCTACGAGCAGTACTTC
NA,TRBJ1-4,NA,TRBV7-6,CASSLIASGREAKLFF,TGTGCCAGCAGCTTAATAGCGTCGGGCAGGGAGGCAAAACTGTTTTTT
NA,TRBJ1-5,NA,TRBV6-1,CASSEGTRVGQPQHF,TGTGCCAGCAGTGAAGGGACCAGGGTCGGTCAGCCCCAGCATTTT
TRBD1,TRBJ2-1,NA,TRBV7-8,CASSLEVSAGGSNEQFF,TGTGCCAGCAGCTTAGAGGTCTCGGCAGGGGGAAGCAATGAGCAGTTCTTC
TRBD1,TRBJ1-1,NA,TRBV5-1,CASSSTQGANTEAFF,TGCGCCAGCAGCTCAACACAGGGGGCGAACACTGAAGCTTTCTTT
NA,TRBJ1-2,NA,TRBV14,CASSQSGKSYTF,TGTGCCAGCAGCCAAAGCGGTAAATCCTACACCTTC
NA,TRBJ1-5,NA,TRBV7-8,CASSLGWGEPQHF,TGTGCCAGCAGCTTAGGGTGGGGGGAGCCCCAGCATTTT
TRBD1,TRBJ1-4,NA,TRBV5-6,CASTYGTVNEKLFF,TGTGCCAGCACCTACGGGACAGTAAATGAAAAACTGTTTTTT
NA,TRBJ2-5,NA,TRBV7-8,CASSFYRVPETQYF,TGTGCCAGCAGCTTCTACAGGGTCCCAGAGACCCAGTACTTC
NA,TRBJ2-7,once,TRBV7-9,CASSLEETAYEQYF,TGTGCCAGCAGCTTAGAGGAGACAGCCTACGAGCAGTACTTC
TRBD2,TRBJ2-3,NA,TRBV2,CASSDSLAGAPMSTDTQYF,TGTGCCAGCAGTGATTCACTAGCGGGGGCCCCGATGAGCACAGATACGCAGTATTTT
TRBD2,TRBJ2-1,NA,TRBV27,CASSLGAGGIDEQFF,TGTGCCAGCAGTTTAGGAGCGGGGGGCATAGATGAGCAGTTCTTC
NA,TRBJ1-2,NA,TRBV11-3,CASTRSGNYGYTF,TGTGCCAGCACCCGAAGCGGGAACTATGGCTACACCTTC
NA,TRBJ1-2,NA,TRBV18,CASSPDRDLYGYTF,TGTGCCAGCTCACCCGACAGAGATCTCTATGGCTACACCTTC
NA,TRBJ1-5,NA,TRBV28,CASSLRLGGSAGQPQHF,TGTGCCAGCAGTTTACGTTTGGGGGGGTCGGCGGGGCAGCCCCAGCATTTT
TRBD1,TRBJ2-3,NA,TRBV5-1,CASSLTGQGLRDTQYF,TGCGCCAGCAGCTTAACGGGACAGGGGCTCCGAGATACGCAGTATTTT
NA,TRBJ2-2,NA,TRBV29-1,CSVESEDTGELFF,TGCAGCGTTGAAAGCGAAGACACCGGGGAGCTGTTTTTT
NA,TRBJ1-5,NA,TRBV6-5,CASSYSDRNQPQHF,TGTGCCAGCAGTTACAGTGACAGGAATCAGCCCCAGCATTTT
NA,TRBJ1-5,NA,TRBV9,CASSVGGGDQPQHF,TGTGCCAGCAGCGTAGGAGGGGGAGATCAGCCCCAGCATTTT
NA,TRBJ2-5,NA,TRBV11-3,CASSGIAEETQYF,TGTGCCAGCAGCGGTATAGCGGAAGAGACCCAGTACTTC
NA,TRBJ1-1,NA,TRBV5-1,CASSLAQVMNTEAFF,TGCGCCAGCAGCTTGGCTCAGGTCATGAACACTGAAGCTTTCTTT
NA,TRBJ1-6,once,TRBV11-3,CASSSPGLPTVHF,TGTGCCAGCAGCTCCCCGGGACTCCCGACGGTTCACTTT
TRBD1,TRBJ1-1,NA,TRBV2,CASSRQGLVEAFF,TGTGCCAGCAGTAGACAGGGTTTGGTTGAAGCTTTCTTT
NA,TRBJ1-4,once,TRBV10-3,CAIQNQRNEKLFF,TGTGCCATCCAGAATCAGAGGAATGAAAAACTGTTTTTT
TRBD1,TRBJ1-1,NA,TRBV6-4,CASRETGGTEAFF,TGTGCCAGCAGAGAAACAGGGGGCACTGAAGCTTTCTTT
TRBD2,TRBJ2-1,NA,TRBV7-9,CASSTGTRLFF,TGTGCCAGCAGCACCGGGACTAGACTGTTCTTC
NA,TRBJ1-4,few,TRBV7-9,CASSPQGNFMEKLFF,TGTGCCAGCAGCCCCCAGGGGAATTTTATGGAAAAACTGTTTTTT
TRBD1,TRBJ2-5,NA,TRBV6-1,CASSELGRGQETQYF,TGTGCCAGCAGTGAATTGGGCAGGGGGCAAGAGACCCAGTACTTC
NA,TRBJ2-7,NA,TRBV6-1,CASSWGGGAWYEQYF,TGTGCCAGCAGCTGGGGCGGGGGCGCTTGGTACGAGCAGTACTTC
NA,TRBJ2-7,NA,TRBV28,CASSPEGVHEQYF,TGTGCCAGCAGTCCCGAGGGGGTCCACGAGCAGTACTTC
TRBD1,TRBJ2-2,NA,TRBV7-9,CASSSYRGRGELFF,TGTGCCAGCAGCTCCTACAGGGGGCGCGGGGAGCTGTTTTTT
NA,TRBJ1-1,NA,TRBV28,CASSLNRVGTEAFF,TGTGCCAGCAGTTTGAACAGGGTTGGCACTGAAGCTTTCTTT
TRBD2,TRBJ2-5,NA,TRBV30,CAWSTGGETQYF,TGTGCCTGGAGTACGGGGGGGGAGACCCAGTACTTC
TRBD2,TRBJ2-1,NA,TRBV28,CASSQAGEISYNEQFF,TGTGCCAGCAGCCAAGCGGGGGAGATATCCTACAATGAGCAGTTCTTC
TRBD2,TRBJ2-3,NA,TRBV11-2,CASSLALAVTDTQYF,TGTGCCAGCAGCTTAGCACTAGCGGTCACAGATACGCAGTATTTT
NA,TRBJ2-1,NA,TRBV2,CASSEEEESSSYNEQFF,TGTGCCAGCAGTGAAGAGGAGGAATCCAGCTCCTACAATGAGCAGTTCTTC
NA,TRBJ2-5,NA,TRBV2,CASSVGGAGETQYF,TGTGCCAGCAGTGTAGGGGGGGCGGGGGAGACCCAGTACTTC
NA,TRBJ2-5,NA,TRBV7-8,CASSLGRGRETQYF,TGTGCCAGCAGCTTAGGGAGGGGACGAGAGACCCAGTACTTC
NA,TRBJ1-6,NA,TRBV7-9,CASSPPGREGSPLHF,TGTGCCAGCAGCCCCCCGGGCAGGGAGGGATCACCCCTCCACTTT
NA,TRBJ2-7,NA,TRBV28,CASSLWVGGQYF,TGTGCCAGCAGTTTATGGGTCGGGGGGCAGTACTTC
NA,TRBJ2-2,NA,TRBV7-8,CASRWGLADTGELFF,TGTGCCAGCAGATGGGGACTGGCCGACACCGGGGAGCTGTTTTTT
NA,TRBJ1-1,NA,TRBV20-1,CSGLINTEAFF,TGCAGTGGACTTATCAACACTGAAGCTTTCTTT
NA,TRBJ2-1,NA,TRBV4-2,CASSLSGEDPEQFF,TGTGCCAGCAGCCTCTCCGGGGAGGACCCTGAGCAGTTCTTC
NA,TRBJ2-7,NA,TRBV29-1,CSAQQGYEQYF,TGCAGCGCCCAACAGGGCTACGAGCAGTACTTC
NA,TRBJ1-1,NA,TRBV7-8,CASRGWGGNTEAFF,TGTGCCAGCAGGGGGTGGGGAGGGAACACTGAAGCTTTCTTT
NA,TRBJ1-6,once,TRBV7-9,CASSLGGGRGSSPLHF,TGTGCCAGCAGCTTAGGAGGTGGTAGGGGAAGTTCACCCCTCCACTTT
NA,TRBJ1-3,once,TRBV6-5,CASSSNPGINGNTIYF,TGTGCCAGCAGTTCTAACCCGGGGATAAATGGAAACACCATATATTTT
NA,TRBJ2-3,NA,TRBV6-6,CASSYVRVTFSDTQYF,TGTGCCAGCAGTTACGTGCGTGTGACTTTCTCAGATACGCAGTATTTT
NA,TRBJ1-2,NA,TRBV7-9,CASSPLAGFYGYTF,TGTGCCAGCAGTCCTTTGGCGGGGTTCTATGGCTACACCTTC
NA,TRBJ2-7,NA,TRBV2,CASSGAYYEQYF,TGTGCCAGCAGTGGAGCTTACTACGAGCAGTACTTC
NA,TRBJ2-5,NA,TRBV2,CASSVQETQYF,TGTGCCAGCAGTGTCCAGGAGACCCAGTACTTC
TRBD1,TRBJ1-1,NA,TRBV29-1,CSVLGTGGGNTEAFF,TGCAGCGTCCTCGGGACAGGGGGCGGGAACACTGAAGCTTTCTTT